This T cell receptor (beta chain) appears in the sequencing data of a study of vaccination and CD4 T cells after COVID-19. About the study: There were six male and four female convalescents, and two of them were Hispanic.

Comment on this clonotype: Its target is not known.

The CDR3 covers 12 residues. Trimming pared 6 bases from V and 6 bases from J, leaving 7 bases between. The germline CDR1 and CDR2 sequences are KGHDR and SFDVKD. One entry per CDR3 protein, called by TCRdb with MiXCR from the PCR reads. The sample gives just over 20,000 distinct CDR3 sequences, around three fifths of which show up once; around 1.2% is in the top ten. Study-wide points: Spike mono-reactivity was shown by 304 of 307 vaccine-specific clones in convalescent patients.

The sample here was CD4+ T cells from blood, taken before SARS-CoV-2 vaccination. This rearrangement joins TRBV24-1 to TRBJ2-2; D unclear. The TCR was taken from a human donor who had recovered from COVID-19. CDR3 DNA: TGTGCCACCAGTTACGTGGCCGGGGAGCTGTTTTTT. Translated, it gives CATSYVAGELFF.